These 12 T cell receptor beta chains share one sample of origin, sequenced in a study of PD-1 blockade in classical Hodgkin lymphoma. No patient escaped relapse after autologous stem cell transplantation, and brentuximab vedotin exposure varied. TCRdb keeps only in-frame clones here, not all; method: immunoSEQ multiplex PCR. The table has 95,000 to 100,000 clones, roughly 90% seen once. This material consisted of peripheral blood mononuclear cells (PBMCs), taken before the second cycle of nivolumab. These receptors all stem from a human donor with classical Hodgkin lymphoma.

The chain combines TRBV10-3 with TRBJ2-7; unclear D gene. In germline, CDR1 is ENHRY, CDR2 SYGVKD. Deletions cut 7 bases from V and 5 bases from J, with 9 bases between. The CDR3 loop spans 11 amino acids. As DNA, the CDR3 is TGTGCCATCAAGGGCAGTCACGAGCAGTACTTC. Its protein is CAIKGSHEQYF.

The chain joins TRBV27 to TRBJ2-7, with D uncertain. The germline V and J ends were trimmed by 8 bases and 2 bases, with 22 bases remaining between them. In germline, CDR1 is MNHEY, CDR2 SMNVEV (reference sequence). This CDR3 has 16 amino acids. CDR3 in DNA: TGTGCCAGCCCCACTCAGGCAAGTCAGGCCCCCTACGAGCAGTACTTC. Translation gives CASPTQASQAPYEQYF.

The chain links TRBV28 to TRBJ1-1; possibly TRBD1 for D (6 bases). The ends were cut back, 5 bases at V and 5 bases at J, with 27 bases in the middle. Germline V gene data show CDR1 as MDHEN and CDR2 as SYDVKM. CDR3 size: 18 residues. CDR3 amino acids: CASSRFSFNREVFTEAFF. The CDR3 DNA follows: TGTGCCAGCAGTCGGTTCTCCTTCAACAGGGAGGTATTTACTGAAGCTTTCTTT.

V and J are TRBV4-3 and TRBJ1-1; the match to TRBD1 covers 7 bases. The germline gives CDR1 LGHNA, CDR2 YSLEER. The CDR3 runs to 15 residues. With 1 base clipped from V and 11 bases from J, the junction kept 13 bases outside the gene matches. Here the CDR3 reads CASSQGRLQGLEAFF. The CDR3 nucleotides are TGCGCCAGCAGCCAAGGGAGATTACAGGGGCTTGAGGCTTTCTTT.

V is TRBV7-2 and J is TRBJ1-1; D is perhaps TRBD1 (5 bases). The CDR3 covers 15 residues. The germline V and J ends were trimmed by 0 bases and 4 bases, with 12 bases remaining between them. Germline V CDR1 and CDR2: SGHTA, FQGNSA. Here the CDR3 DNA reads TGTGCCAGCAGCTTAGCGAGGGCAGGGACCACTGAAGCTTTCTTT. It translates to CASSLARAGTTEAFF.

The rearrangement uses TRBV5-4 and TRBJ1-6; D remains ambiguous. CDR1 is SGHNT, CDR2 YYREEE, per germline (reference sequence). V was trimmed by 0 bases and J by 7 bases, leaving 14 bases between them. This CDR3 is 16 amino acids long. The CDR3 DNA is TGTGCCAGCAGCTTGGGGCGCTCCGGCCCAAATTCACCCCTCCACTTT. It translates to CASSLGRSGPNSPLHF.

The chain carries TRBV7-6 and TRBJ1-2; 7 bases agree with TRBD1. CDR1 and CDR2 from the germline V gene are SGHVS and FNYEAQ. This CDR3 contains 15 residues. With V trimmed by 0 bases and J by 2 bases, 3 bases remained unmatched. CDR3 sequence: CASSLATGRNYGYTF. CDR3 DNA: TGTGCCAGCAGCTTAGCGACAGGGCGGAACTATGGCTACACCTTC.

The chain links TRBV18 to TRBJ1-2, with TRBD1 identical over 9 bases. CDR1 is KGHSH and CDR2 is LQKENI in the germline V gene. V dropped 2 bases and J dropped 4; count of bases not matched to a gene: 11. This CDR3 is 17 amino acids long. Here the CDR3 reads CASSPTSQGQGLYGYTF. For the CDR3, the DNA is TGTGCCAGCTCACCAACGTCGCAGGGACAGGGACTCTATGGCTACACCTTC.

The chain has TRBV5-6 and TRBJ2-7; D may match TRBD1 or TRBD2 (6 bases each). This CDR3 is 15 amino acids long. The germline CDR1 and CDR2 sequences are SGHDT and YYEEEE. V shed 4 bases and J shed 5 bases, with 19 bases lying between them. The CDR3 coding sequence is TGTGCCAGCAGCCTCGGGGGCGGGTTAGGCCACGAGCAGTACTTC. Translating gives CASSLGGGLGHEQYF.

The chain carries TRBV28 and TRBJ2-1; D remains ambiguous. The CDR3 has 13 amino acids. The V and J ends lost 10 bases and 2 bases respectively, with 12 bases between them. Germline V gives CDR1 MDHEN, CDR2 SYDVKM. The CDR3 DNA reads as TGTGCCACCTACGATACCCCCTACAATGAGCAGTTCTTC. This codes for CATYDTPYNEQFF.

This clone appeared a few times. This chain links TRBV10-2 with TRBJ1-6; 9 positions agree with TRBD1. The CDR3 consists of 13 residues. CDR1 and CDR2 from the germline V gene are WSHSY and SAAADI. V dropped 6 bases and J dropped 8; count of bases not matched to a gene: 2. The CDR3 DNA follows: TGCGCCAGCAGGACAGGGGGTGATTCACCCCTCCACTTT. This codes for CASRTGGDSPLHF.

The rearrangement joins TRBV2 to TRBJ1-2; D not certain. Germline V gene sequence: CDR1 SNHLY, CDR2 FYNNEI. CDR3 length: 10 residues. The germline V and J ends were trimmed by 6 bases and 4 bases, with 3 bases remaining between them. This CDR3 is CASRGYGYTF. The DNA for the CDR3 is TGTGCCAGCAGGGGCTATGGCTACACCTTC.